The TCR beta chain described here comes from a study of shared clonotypes between healthy human individuals. Study results and limitations: Shared across a few donors were about 4.8% of the naive CD4 clonotypes. Non-shared clonotypes displayed generation probabilities falling below those of clonotypes present in all four donors.

The table came from immunoSEQ multiplex PCR; TCRdb's copy has only in-frame clones and leaves some out. The sample has about 730,000 clones, 55% to 80% seen once. This CDR3 region has 16 residues. V gave up 4 bases and J gave up 3 bases, with 15 bases separating them. Per the germline V gene, CDR1 is MNHNS and CDR2 is SASEGT. A word on this clone: Its antigen is not known.

The clonotype was recovered from a woman aged 30 to 39 in good health. Sequencing was performed on memory CD4+ T cells sorted from blood. Indicated subset: CD45RA-negative fraction. V usage is TRBV6-1 and J usage is TRBJ1-4, with D perhaps TRBD1 (5 bases). The CDR3 DNA is TGTGCCAGCAGTGGCTGGGGGGATTCATCTAATGAAAAACTGTTTTTT. Protein sequence: CASSGWGDSSNEKLFF.